Described below is a single TCR beta chain sequence and its context. The data derive from a study of T-cell reconstitution after alpha-beta-depleted transplantation in children. Preparing the TCRbeta library involved the use of unique molecular identifiers. A single record per CDR3 protein comes from TCRdb applying MiXCR to the PCR reads. The table records 500,000 to 600,000 distinct CDR3 sequences, about 18% of them present only once. The receptor was isolated from a human donor who donated a stem cell graft to a child with acute lymphoblastic leukemia. The specimen was PBMCs from the stem cell graft donor, collected from the stem cell graft.

In nucleotides, the CDR3 is TGTGCCAGCGGGGACAGACTAGCCTACGAGCAGTACTTC. Its protein product is CASGDRLAYEQYF. V and J are TRBV27 and TRBJ2-7, with D perhaps matching TRBD1 (7 bases). The V gene lost 8 bases and the J gene lost 2 bases, with 13 bases spanning the gap. CDR1 is MNHEY, CDR2 SMNVEV, per germline (reference sequence). CDR3 length: 13 amino acids.